Reported below is one TCR beta chain. Antigen: not known. Per the germline V gene, CDR1 is ENHRY and CDR2 is SYGVKD. The CDR3 is 12 residues long. V lost 8 bases to trimming and J lost 8 bases; unmatched junction nucleotides: 5. This sample stems from a study of response to subunit inactivated influenza vaccine. Points from the study as a whole: Every seasonal influenza vaccination brings in few new T cells, the authors suggested.

TCRdb redid the calling of the RT-PCR reads with MiXCR, one entry per CDR3 protein. The data show approximately 530,000 distinct CDR3 sequences, approximately 7.7% seen once. This clonotype was obtained from a man between 50 and 75 years old who received an inactivated influenza vaccine. V and J are TRBV10-3 and TRBJ1-5, with 8 bases that match TRBD1. Sample: PBMCs from blood, taken around 2 years after vaccination. The CDR3 sequence is CAIGQGGEPQHF. The CDR3 DNA reads TGTGCCATCGGACAGGGCGGGGAGCCCCAGCATTTT.